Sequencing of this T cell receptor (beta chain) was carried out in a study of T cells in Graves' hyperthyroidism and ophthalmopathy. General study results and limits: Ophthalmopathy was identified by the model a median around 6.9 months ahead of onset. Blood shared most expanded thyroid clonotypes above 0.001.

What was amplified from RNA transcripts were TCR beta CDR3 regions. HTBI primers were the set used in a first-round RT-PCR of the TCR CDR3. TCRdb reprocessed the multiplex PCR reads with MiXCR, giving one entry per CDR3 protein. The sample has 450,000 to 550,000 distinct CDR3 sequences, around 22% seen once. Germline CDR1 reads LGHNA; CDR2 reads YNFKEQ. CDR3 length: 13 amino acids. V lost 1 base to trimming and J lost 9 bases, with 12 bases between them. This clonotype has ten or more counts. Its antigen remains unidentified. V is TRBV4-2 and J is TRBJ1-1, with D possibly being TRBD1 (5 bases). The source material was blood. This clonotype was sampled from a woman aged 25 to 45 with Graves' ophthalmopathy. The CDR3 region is CASSQVGTAQAFF. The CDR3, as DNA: TGTGCCAGCAGCCAAGTTGGGACGGCTCAAGCTTTCTTT.